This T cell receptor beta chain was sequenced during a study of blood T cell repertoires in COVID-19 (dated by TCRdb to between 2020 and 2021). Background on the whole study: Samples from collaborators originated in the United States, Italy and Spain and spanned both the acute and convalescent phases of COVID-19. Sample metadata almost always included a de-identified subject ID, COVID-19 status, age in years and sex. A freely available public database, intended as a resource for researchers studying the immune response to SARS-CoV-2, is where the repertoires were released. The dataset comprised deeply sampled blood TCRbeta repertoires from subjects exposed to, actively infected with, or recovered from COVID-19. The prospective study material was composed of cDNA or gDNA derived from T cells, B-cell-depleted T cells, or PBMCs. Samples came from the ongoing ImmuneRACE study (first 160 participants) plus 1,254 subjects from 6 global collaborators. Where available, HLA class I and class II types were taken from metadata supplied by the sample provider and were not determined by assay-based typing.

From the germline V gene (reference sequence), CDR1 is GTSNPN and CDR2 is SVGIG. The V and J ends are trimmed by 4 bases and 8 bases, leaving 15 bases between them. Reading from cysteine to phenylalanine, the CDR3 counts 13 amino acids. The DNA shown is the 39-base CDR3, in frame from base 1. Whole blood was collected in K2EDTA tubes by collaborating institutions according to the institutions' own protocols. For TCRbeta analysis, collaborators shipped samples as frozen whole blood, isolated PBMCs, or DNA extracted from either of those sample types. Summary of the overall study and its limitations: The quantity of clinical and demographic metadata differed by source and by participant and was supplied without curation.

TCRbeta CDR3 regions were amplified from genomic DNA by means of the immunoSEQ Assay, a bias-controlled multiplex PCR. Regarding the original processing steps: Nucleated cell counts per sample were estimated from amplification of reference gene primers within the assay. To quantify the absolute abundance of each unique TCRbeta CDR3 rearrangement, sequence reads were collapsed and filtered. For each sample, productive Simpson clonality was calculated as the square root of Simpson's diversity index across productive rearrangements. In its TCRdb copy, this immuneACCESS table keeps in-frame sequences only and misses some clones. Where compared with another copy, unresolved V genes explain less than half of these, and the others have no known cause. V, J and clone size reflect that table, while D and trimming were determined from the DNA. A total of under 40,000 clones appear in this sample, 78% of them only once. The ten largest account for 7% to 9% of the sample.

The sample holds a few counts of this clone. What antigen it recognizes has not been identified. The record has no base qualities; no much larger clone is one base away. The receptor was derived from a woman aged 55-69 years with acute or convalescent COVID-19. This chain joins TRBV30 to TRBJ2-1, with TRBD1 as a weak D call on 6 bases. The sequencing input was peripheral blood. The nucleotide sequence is TGTGCCTGGAATACAGGGCTGGGGGATGAGCAGTTCTTC. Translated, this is CAWNTGLGDEQFF.